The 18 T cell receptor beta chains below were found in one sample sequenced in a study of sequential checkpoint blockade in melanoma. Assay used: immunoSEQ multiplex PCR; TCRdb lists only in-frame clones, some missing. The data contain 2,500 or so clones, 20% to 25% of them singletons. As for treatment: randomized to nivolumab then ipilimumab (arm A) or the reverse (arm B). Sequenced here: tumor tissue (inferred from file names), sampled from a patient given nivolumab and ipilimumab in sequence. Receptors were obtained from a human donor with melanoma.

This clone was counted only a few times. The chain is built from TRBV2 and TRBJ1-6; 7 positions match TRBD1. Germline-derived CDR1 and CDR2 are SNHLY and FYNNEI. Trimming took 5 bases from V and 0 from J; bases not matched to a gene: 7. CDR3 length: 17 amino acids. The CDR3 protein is CASSPTGESSYNSPLHF. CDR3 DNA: TGTGCCAGCAGTCCAACAGGGGAGAGCTCCTATAATTCACCCCTCCACTTT.

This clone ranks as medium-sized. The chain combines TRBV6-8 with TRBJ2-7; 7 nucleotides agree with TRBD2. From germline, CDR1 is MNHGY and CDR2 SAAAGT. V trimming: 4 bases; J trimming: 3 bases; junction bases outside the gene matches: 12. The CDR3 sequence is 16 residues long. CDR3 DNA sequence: TGTGCCAGCAGTTCACTCTGGGGGGGGAAGGACTACGAGCAGTACTTC. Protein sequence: CASSSLWGGKDYEQYF.

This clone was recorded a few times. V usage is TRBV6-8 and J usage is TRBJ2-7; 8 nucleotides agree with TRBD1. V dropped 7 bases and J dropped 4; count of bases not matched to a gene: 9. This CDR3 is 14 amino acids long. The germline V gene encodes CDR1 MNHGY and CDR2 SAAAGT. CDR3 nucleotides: TGTGCCAGCACCACCCCAGGGGGCAGGTACGAGCAGTACTTC. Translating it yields CASTTPGGRYEQYF.

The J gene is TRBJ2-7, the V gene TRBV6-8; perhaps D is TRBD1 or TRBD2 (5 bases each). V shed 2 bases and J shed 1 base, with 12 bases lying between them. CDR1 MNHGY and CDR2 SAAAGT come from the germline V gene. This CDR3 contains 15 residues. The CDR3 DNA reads TGTGCCAGCAGTTACGGTTTCAGGGAGTCCTACGAGCAGTACTTC. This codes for CASSYGFRESYEQYF.

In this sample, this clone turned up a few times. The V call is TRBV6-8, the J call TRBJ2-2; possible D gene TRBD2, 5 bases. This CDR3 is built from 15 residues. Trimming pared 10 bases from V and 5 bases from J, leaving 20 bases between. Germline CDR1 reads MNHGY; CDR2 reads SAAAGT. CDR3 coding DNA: TGTGCCATCGGAGCTCTAACAGAGGGAACCGGGGAGCTGTTTTTT. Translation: CAIGALTEGTGELFF.

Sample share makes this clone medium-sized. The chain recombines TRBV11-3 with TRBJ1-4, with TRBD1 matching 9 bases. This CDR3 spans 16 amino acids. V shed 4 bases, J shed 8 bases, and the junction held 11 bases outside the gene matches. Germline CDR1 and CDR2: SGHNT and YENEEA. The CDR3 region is CASSYKVQGAREKLFF. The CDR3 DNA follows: TGTGCCAGCAGCTATAAGGTACAGGGGGCAAGAGAAAAACTGTTTTTT. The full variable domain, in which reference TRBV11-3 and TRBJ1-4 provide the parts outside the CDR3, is EAGVVQSPRYKIIEKKQPVAFWCNPISGHNTLYWYLQNLGQGPELLIRYENEEAVDDSQLPKDRFSAERLKGVDSTLKIQPAELGDSAVYLCASSYKVQGAREKLFFGSGTQLSVL.

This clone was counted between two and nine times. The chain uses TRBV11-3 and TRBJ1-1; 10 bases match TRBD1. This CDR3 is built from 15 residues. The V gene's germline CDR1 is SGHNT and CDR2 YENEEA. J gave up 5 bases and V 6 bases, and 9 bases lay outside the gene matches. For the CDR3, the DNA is TGTGCCAGCAGTCCCAGACAGGGGGCGTCTACTGAAGCTTTCTTT. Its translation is CASSPRQGASTEAFF.

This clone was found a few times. The DNA of the CDR3 is TGTGCCAGCAGTCCCGGGGGACCGAGCTCCTACAATGAGCAGTTCTTC. It is translated as CASSPGGPSSYNEQFF. V usage is TRBV6-8 and J usage is TRBJ2-1; D possibly corresponds to TRBD2 (6 bases). CDR1 MNHGY and CDR2 SAAAGT come from the germline V gene. The CDR3 runs 16 residues. The V gene lost 5 bases and the J gene lost 0 bases, with 14 bases spanning the gap.

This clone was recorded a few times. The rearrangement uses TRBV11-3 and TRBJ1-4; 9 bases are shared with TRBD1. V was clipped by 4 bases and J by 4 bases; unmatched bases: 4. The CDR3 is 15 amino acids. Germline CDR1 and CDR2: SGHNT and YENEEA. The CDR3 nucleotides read TGTGCCAGCAGCTCCGTGGGACAGGGTAATGAAAAACTGTTTTTT. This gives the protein CASSSVGQGNEKLFF.

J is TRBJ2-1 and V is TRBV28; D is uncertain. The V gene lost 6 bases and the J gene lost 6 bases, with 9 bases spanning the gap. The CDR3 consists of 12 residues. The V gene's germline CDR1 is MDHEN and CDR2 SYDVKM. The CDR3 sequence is CASSSNSNEQFF. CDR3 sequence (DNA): TGTGCCAGCAGCTCGAACAGCAATGAGCAGTTCTTC.

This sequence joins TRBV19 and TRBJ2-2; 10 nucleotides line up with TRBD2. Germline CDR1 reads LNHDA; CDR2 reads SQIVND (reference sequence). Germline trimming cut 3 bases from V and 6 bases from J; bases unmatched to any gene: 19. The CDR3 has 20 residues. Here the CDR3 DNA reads TGTGCCAGTAGTATCGGCGCTAGCGGGAGTAGGGGAATTGGGGCCGGGGAGCTGTTTTTT. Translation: CASSIGASGSRGIGAGELFF.

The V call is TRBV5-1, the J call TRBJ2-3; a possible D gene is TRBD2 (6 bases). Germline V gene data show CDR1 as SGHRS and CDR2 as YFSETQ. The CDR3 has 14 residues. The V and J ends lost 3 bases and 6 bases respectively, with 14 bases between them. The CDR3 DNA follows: TGCGCCAGCAGCTCGGGACTTAGGCAGGATACGCAGTATTTT. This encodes CASSSGLRQDTQYF.

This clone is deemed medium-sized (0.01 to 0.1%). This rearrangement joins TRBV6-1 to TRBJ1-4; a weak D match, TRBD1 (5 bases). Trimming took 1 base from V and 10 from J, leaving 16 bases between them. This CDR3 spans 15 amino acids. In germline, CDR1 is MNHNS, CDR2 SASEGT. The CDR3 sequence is CASSEEGGGFVKLFF. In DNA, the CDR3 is TGTGCCAGCAGTGAAGAGGGCGGGGGGTTTGTAAAACTGTTTTTT.

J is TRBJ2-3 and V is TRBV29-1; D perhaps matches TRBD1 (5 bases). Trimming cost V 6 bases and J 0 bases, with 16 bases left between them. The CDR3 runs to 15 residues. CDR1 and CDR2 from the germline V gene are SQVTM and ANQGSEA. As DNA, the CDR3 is TGCAGCGTCTGGGGCAGGAAGGCTAGCACAGATACGCAGTATTTT. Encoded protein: CSVWGRKASTDTQYF.

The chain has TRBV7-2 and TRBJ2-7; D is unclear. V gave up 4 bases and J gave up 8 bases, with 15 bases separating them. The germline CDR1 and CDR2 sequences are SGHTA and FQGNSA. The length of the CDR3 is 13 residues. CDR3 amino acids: CASSSRRTSKQYF. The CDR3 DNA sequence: TGTGCCAGCAGCTCTCGGAGAACCTCCAAGCAGTACTTC.

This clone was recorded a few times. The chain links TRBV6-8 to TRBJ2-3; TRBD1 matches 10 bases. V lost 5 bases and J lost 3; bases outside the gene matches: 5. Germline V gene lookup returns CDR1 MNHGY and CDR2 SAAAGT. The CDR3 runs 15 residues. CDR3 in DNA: TGTGCCAGCAGTCAAGAGGACAGGGGGACAGATACGCAGTATTTT. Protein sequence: CASSQEDRGTDTQYF.

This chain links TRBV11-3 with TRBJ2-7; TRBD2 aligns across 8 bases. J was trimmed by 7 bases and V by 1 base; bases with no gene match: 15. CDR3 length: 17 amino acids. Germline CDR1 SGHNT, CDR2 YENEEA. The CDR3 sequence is CASSLGGSGSSNREQYF. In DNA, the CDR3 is TGTGCCAGCAGCTTAGGGGGGAGCGGGAGTTCTAATAGGGAGCAGTACTTC.

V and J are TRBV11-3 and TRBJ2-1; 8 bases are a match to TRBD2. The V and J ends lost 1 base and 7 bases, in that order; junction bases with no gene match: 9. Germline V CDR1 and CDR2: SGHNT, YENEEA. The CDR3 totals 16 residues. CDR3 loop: CASSLGVAGLRNEQFF. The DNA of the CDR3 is TGTGCCAGCAGCTTAGGGGTAGCGGGACTAAGGAATGAGCAGTTCTTC.